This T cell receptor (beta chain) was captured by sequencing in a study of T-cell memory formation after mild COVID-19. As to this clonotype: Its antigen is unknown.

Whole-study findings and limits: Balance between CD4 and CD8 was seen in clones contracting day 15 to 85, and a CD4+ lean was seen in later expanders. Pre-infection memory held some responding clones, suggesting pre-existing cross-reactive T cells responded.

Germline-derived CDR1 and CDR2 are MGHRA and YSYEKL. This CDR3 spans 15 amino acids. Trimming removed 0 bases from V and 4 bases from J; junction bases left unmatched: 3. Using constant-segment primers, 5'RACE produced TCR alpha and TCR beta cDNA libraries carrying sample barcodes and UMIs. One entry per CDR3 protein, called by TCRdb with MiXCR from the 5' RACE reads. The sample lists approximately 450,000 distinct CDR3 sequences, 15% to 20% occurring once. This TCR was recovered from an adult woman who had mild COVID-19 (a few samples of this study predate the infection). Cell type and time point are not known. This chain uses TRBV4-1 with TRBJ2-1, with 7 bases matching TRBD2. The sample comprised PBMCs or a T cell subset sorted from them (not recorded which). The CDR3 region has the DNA TGCGCCAGCAGCCAAGACGGGGGGTGGTACAATGAGCAGTTCTTC. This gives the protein CASSQDGGWYNEQFF.